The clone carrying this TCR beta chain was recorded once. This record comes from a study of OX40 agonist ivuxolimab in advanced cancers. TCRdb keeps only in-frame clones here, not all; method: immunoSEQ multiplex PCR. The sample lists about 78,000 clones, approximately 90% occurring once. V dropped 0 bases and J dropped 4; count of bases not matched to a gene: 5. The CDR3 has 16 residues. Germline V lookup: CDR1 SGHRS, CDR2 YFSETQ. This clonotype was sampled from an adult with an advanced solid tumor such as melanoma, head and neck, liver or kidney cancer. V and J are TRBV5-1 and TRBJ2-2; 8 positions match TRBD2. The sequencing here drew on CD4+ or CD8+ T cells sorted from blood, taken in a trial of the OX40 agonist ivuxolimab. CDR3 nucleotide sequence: TGCGCCAGCAGCTTGGCCGAAGCGGGAGCCACCGGGGAGCTGTTTTTT. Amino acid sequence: CASSLAEAGATGELFF.